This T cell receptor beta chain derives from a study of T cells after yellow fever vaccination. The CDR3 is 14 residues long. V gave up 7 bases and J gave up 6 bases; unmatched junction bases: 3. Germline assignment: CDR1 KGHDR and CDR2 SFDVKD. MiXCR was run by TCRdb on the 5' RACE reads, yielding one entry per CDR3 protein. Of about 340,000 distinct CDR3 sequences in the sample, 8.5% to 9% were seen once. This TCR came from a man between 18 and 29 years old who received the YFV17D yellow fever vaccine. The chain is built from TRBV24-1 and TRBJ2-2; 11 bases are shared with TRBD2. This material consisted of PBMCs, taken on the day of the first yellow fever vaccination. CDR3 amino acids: CATRTSGEAGELFF. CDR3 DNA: TGTGCCACCAGGACTAGCGGGGAGGCCGGGGAGCTGTTTTTT.